A single TCR beta chain is shown here with its context. Its antigen remains unknown. This entry is derived from a study of T cells after yellow fever vaccination. One entry per CDR3 protein, called by TCRdb with MiXCR from the 5' RACE reads. Altogether around 500,000 distinct CDR3 sequences are present, 20% to 25% being singletons, with the ten largest covering 15% to 20%. Findings of the study overall: After the booster, roughly 96% of CD4 and approximately 90% of CD8 primary-response clones were re-detected. Although the secondary response was weaker, it peaked faster, at day 5 versus 15. Just a small share of clonotypes turned up in the CD4 compartment as well as the CD8 compartment.

The source of this sequence is a man younger than 30 who received the YFV17D yellow fever vaccine. Material: PBMCs, obtained roughly 20 days after the first yellow fever vaccination.

CDR3 loop: CASSLVVGSGPSGAYEQYF. CDR3 bases: TGCGCCAGCAGCTTGGTGGTTGGGTCCGGTCCCAGTGGGGCTTACGAGCAGTACTTC. The genes are TRBV5-1 and TRBJ2-7; D might be TRBD1 (5 bases). Trimming left V 0 bases short and J 4 bases short, with 26 bases between. Germline V lookup: CDR1 SGHRS, CDR2 YFSETQ. The CDR3 is 19 amino acids.